Listed here are 27 T cell receptor beta chains from one sample, sequenced in a study of vaccination effects on CD4 cells after COVID-19. Measured with immunoSEQ multiplex PCR; TCRdb has only the in-frame clones, and not every one. Among 77,000 or so clones listed, around 79% were seen once. Pools of viral peptides were used by the ViraFEST assay to expand antigen-specific CD4+ T cells ahead of sequencing. Around day 10 of culture, CD4+ T cells were separated out. In the vaccine recipients, nucleocapsid antibodies were negative and there was no prior SARS-CoV-2 infection. Their recognized antigens are unknown. The source was CD4+ T cells from PBMCs cultured with SARS-CoV-2 spike peptides, collected before COVID-19 vaccination. The receptors shown here come from a human donor who received a COVID-19 vaccine.

The chain links TRBV19 to TRBJ1-1; 7 bases are shared with TRBD1. Germline V gene lookup returns CDR1 LNHDA and CDR2 SQIVND (reference sequence). V trimming: 3 bases; J trimming: 7 bases; junction bases outside the gene matches: 14. There are 16 residues in the CDR3. In DNA, the CDR3 is TGTGCCAGTAGTATTAATCCCCGACAGGGTGGGGTTGAAGCTTTCTTT. The encoded protein is CASSINPRQGGVEAFF.

The rearrangement joins TRBV3-1 (or the pseudogene TRBV3-2) to TRBJ1-1; D is uncertain. This CDR3 is 14 amino acids long. V was cut by 6 bases and J by 1 base, with 12 bases left in between. Germline V gene sequence: CDR1 LGHDT, CDR2 YNNKEL (reference sequence). The CDR3 coding sequence is TGTGCCAGCAGTTTCAGACGGGGGAACACTGAAGCTTTCTTT. It translates to CASSFRRGNTEAFF.

The rearrangement links TRBV4-3 to TRBJ2-1, with TRBD1 identical over 9 bases. Trimming removed 3 bases from V and 4 bases from J; junction bases left unmatched: 7. Germline V gene sequence: CDR1 LGHNA, CDR2 YSLEER. This CDR3 is built from 16 residues. The CDR3 nucleotides are TGCGCCAGCAGCCAGGAAGGGACAGGGACTTACAATGAGCAGTTCTTC. Translating gives CASSQEGTGTYNEQFF.

The chain recombines TRBV4-1 with TRBJ2-2; D is unclear. This CDR3 is 18 amino acids long. Trimming took 6 bases from V and 2 from J, leaving 22 bases between them. Germline CDR1 reads MGHRA; CDR2 reads YSYEKL. The chain's CDR3 is CASSLGRTGPRNTGELFF. The CDR3 DNA sequence: TGCGCCAGCAGTCTAGGACGGACCGGGCCTAGAAACACCGGGGAGCTGTTTTTT.

DNA of the CDR3: TGTGCCAGCTCCAAAGCAGGGAGCAATGAGCAGTTCTTC. It specifies CASSKAGSNEQFF. The V call is TRBV7-3, the J call TRBJ2-1; TRBD1 or TRBD2 may be the D gene (5 bases each). From germline, CDR1 is SGHTA and CDR2 FQGTGA. CDR3 length equals 13 residues. V dropped 8 bases and J dropped 6 bases, with 14 bases sitting between them.

The V gene is TRBV2, the J gene TRBJ2-7, with D possibly matching TRBD1 (5 bases). Between the trimmed V and J ends, which lost 4 bases and 6 bases, there was a span of 16 bases. This CDR3 is 14 amino acids long. Germline CDR1 SNHLY, CDR2 FYNNEI. CDR3: CASSVRQNLVEQYV. Written as DNA, the CDR3 is TGTGCCAGCAGTGTCCGACAGAATTTGGTCGAGCAGTACGTC.

V and J are TRBV5-5 and TRBJ2-2, with D hard to call. This CDR3 is 13 amino acids long. CDR1 and CDR2 (germline): SGHKS, YYEKEE (reference sequence). Trimming shortened V by 1 base and J by 4 bases, and 5 bases separated the two germline ends. CDR3 nucleotide sequence: TGTGCCAGCAGCTTGTGGGTCACCGGGGAGCTGTTTTTT. It translates to CASSLWVTGELFF.

The chain uses TRBV6-2 or TRBV6-3 and TRBJ1-1; D unresolved. Per the germline V gene, CDR1 is MNHEY and CDR2 is SVGEGT. The CDR3 extends over 13 amino acids. With 0 bases removed from V and 1 base from J, the gap between germline ends came to 3 bases. The CDR3, as DNA: TGTGCCAGCAGTTACTCTCGGAACACTGAAGCTTTCTTT. This encodes CASSYSRNTEAFF.

The chain combines TRBV7-9 with TRBJ2-5; D is unresolved. Trimming left V 5 bases short and J 4 bases short, with 17 bases between. CDR1 is SEHNR, CDR2 FQNEAQ, per germline (reference sequence). The CDR3 is 15 residues long. Here the CDR3 reads CASSEQLPDSETQYF. Here the CDR3 DNA reads TGTGCCAGCAGCGAACAGCTCCCGGATTCAGAGACCCAGTACTTC.

The genes are TRBV7-3 and TRBJ2-4, with a weak D call TRBD2 (5 bases). V was clipped by 3 bases and J by 0 bases, with 9 bases between them. The CDR3 runs to 15 residues. Germline V CDR1 and CDR2: SGHTA, FQGTGA. CDR3 coding DNA: TGTGCCAGCAGCTTTGACGGGGAAGCCAAAAACATTCAGTACTTC. Protein sequence: CASSFDGEAKNIQYF.

The rearrangement uses TRBV5-6 and TRBJ1-1; D not certain. The CDR3 is 17 amino acids. V lost 4 bases to trimming and J lost 4 bases, with 23 bases between them. Germline V gene data show CDR1 as SGHDT and CDR2 as YYEEEE. CDR3 coding DNA: TGTGCCAGCAGCCCAATGACCGCGACACGGGAGGTCACTGAAGCTTTCTTT. Protein: CASSPMTATREVTEAFF.

V gene TRBV2 combines with J gene TRBJ1-5; D uncertain. This CDR3 has 13 residues. Germline V gene data show CDR1 as SNHLY and CDR2 as FYNNEI. V lost 8 bases and J lost 5, with 13 bases in between. This CDR3 is CASGSGFYQPQHF. The CDR3 DNA sequence: TGTGCCAGCGGATCAGGATTTTATCAGCCCCAGCATTTT.

CDR3 DNA sequence: TGCGCCAGCAGCTTGGGAGGGGCGACCTACAATGAGCAGTTCTTC. Translated, it gives CASSLGGATYNEQFF. The chain carries TRBV5-1 and TRBJ2-1, with D possibly called TRBD1 or TRBD2 (5 bases each). Looked up from germline, CDR1 is SGHRS and CDR2 is YFSETQ. V lost 0 bases and J lost 2, with 9 bases in between. The CDR3 loop spans 15 amino acids.

V and J are TRBV24-1 and TRBJ2-2, with 11 bases aligning to TRBD2. V lost 3 bases and J lost 2; bases outside the gene matches: 4. The CDR3 is 17 residues long. Germline CDR1 is KGHDR and CDR2 is SFDVKD. CDR3 in DNA: TGTGCCACCAGTGATCCACTAGCGGGGGCTAACACCGGGGAGCTGTTTTTT. This encodes CATSDPLAGANTGELFF.

This clone was picked up a small number of times. The V and J genes are TRBV2 and TRBJ1-4; no clear D. The CDR3 extends over 12 amino acids. V lost 8 bases to trimming and J lost 12 bases, with 16 bases between them. CDR1 is SNHLY and CDR2 is FYNNEI in the germline V gene. The CDR3 region has the DNA TGTGCCAGCTCCCTAACGGCAGAAGAACTGTTTTTT. Translation: CASSLTAEELFF.

The V gene is TRBV7-2, the J gene TRBJ2-1; TRBD1 aligns across 9 bases. CDR3 length: 16 amino acids. V trimming: 1 base; J trimming: 9 bases; junction bases outside the gene matches: 10. The germline V gene encodes CDR1 SGHTA and CDR2 FQGNSA. The chain's CDR3 is CASSLDAGTGSGEQFF. The CDR3 coding sequence is TGTGCCAGCAGCTTAGACGCAGGGACAGGGTCAGGTGAGCAGTTCTTC. Supplemented by reference TRBV7-2 and TRBJ2-1, the full variable domain reads GAGVSQSPSNKVTEKGKDVELRCDPISGHTALYWYRQSLGQGLEFLIYFQGNSAPDKSGLPSDRFSAERTGGSVSTLTIQRTQQEDSAVYLCASSLDAGTGSGEQFFGPGTRLTVL.

The gene calls are TRBV20-1 and TRBJ1-1; no clear D. The CDR3 spans 11 residues. Germline lookup yields CDR1 DFQATT and CDR2 SNEGSKA (reference sequence). Trimming pared 3 bases from V and 1 base from J, leaving 3 bases between. The CDR3 bases are TGCAGTGCTAGTCGGAACACTGAAGCTTTCTTT. Translating it yields CSASRNTEAFF.

The J gene is TRBJ2-7, the V gene TRBV15; 11 bases line up with TRBD2. Germline CDR1 LNHNV, CDR2 YYDKDF (reference sequence). This CDR3 comprises 17 residues. V trimming: 2 bases; J trimming: 3 bases; junction bases outside the gene matches: 9. This chain's CDR3 is CATSRSSSGGPIYEQYV. Written as DNA, the CDR3 is TGTGCCACCAGCAGAAGCTCTAGCGGGGGGCCCATCTACGAGCAGTACGTC.

The chain recombines TRBV7-2 with TRBJ1-2; weak D call: TRBD1 (6 bases). V was pared by 2 bases and J by 10 bases, with 14 bases between. Germline loops: CDR1 SGHTA, CDR2 FQGNSA. The CDR3 loop spans 13 amino acids. Here the CDR3 DNA reads TGTGCCAGCAGCTTAAGGGGGTTCCTGGACTACACCTTC. It is translated as CASSLRGFLDYTF.

The rearrangement uses TRBV29-1 and TRBJ1-4, with unresolved D. Germline CDR1 is SQVTM and CDR2 is ANQGSEA. The CDR3 covers 15 residues. Trimming cost V 0 bases and J 7 bases, with 15 bases left between them. The CDR3 is CSVEDPRLWGEKLFF. The CDR3, as DNA: TGCAGCGTTGAAGATCCCCGACTATGGGGTGAAAAACTGTTTTTT. Based on the CDR3 plus reference TRBV29-1 and TRBJ1-4, the full variable domain is SAVISQKPSRDICQRGTSLTIQCQVDSQVTMMFWYRQQPGQSLTLIATANQGSEATYESGFVIDKFPISRPNLTFSTLTVSNMSPEDSSIYLCSVEDPRLWGEKLFFGSGTQLSVL.

The chain recombines TRBV18 with TRBJ1-2; 7 nucleotides match TRBD1. The trim removed 2 bases at V and 7 bases at J, leaving 7 bases unmatched. In germline, CDR1 is KGHSH, CDR2 LQKENI. The CDR3 totals 14 residues. The CDR3 DNA sequence: TGTGCCAGCTCACCAGAACAGGGGAGTGGTGGCTACACCTTC. Amino acid sequence: CASSPEQGSGGYTF.

The chain recombines TRBV6-5 with TRBJ2-5, with 9 nucleotides matching TRBD1. The junction had 9 bases not matched to a gene; V was cut back by 5 bases and J by 5 bases. The CDR3 has 15 residues. Per the germline V gene, CDR1 is MNHEY and CDR2 is SVGAGI. CDR3 sequence (DNA): TGTGCCAGCAGTACCACAGGGGGCCTAAGGGAGACCCAGTACTTC. Protein: CASSTTGGLRETQYF.

This clone has just one count. This chain joins TRBV5-1 and TRBJ1-2; 9 positions agree with TRBD1. The CDR3 has 13 residues. Germline V CDR1 and CDR2: SGHRS, YFSETQ. The ends lost 4 bases at V and 6 bases at J; junction bases unmatched: 4. CDR3 sequence (DNA): TGCGCCAGCAGCCCGGGACAGGGAGATGGCTACACCTTC. Its protein is CASSPGQGDGYTF.

V is TRBV7-8 and J is TRBJ2-2; no reliable D call. CDR1 and CDR2 (germline): SGHVS, FQNEAQ. The CDR3 consists of 14 residues. Trimming pared 0 bases from V and 5 bases from J, leaving 7 bases between. Here the CDR3 reads CASSLAGRTGELFF. CDR3 DNA sequence: TGTGCCAGCAGCTTAGCGGGAAGGACCGGGGAGCTGTTTTTT.

The V and J genes are TRBV7-8 and TRBJ2-7, with TRBD2 identical over 8 bases. Trimming removed 5 bases from V and 2 bases from J; junction bases left unmatched: 5. CDR3 length: 14 residues. From germline, CDR1 is SGHVS and CDR2 FQNEAQ. The CDR3 loop reads CASSPREGTYEQYV. The DNA of the CDR3 is TGTGCCAGCAGCCCCCGGGAGGGGACCTACGAGCAGTACGTC.

The gene calls are TRBV19 and TRBJ2-5, with 8 bases matching TRBD1. This CDR3 is built from 18 residues. J gave up 2 bases and V 5 bases, and 16 bases lay outside the gene matches. The germline CDR1 and CDR2 sequences are LNHDA and SQIVND (reference sequence). CDR3 in amino acids: CASSVQYTGGTSQETQYF. The DNA of the CDR3 is TGTGCCAGTAGTGTCCAATATACAGGGGGAACCTCTCAAGAGACCCAGTACTTC.

As DNA, the CDR3 is TGTGCCAGCGGGCGGGGCAAGGGGCTAAGCACTGAAGCTTTCTTT. Amino acid sequence: CASGRGKGLSTEAFF. This rearrangement joins TRBV6-6 to TRBJ1-1; weak D call: TRBD1 (5 bases). V lost 8 bases to trimming and J lost 4 bases, with 20 bases between them. The CDR3 runs 15 residues. CDR1 and CDR2 (germline): MNHNY, SVGAGI (reference sequence).